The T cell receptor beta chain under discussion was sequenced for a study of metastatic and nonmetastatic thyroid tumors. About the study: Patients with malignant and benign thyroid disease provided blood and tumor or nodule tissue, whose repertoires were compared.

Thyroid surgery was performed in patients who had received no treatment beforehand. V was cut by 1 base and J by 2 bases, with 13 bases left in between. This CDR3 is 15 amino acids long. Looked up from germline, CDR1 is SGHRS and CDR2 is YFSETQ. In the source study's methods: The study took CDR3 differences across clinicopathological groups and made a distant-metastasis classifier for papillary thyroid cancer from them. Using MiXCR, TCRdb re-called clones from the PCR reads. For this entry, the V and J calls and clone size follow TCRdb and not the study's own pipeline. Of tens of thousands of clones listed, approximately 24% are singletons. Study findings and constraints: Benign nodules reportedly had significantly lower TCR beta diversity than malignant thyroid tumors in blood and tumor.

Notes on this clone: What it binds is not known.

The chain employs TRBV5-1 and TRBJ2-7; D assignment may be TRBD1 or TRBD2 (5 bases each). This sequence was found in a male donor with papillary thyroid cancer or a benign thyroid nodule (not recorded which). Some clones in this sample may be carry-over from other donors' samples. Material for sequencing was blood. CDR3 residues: CASSLRSVGAYEQYF. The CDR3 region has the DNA TGCGCCAGCAGCTTGAGGTCCGTGGGGGCCTACGAGCAGTACTTC.